These 4 T cell receptor beta chains came from one sample sequenced in a study of a mutant IDH1 vaccine in newly diagnosed glioma. These receptors have no identified antigens. Time point described: week 11, during vaccination. Doses consisted of 300 ug of mutant IDH1 20-mer peptide each, paired with topical imiquimod. Produced via immunoSEQ multiplex PCR; TCRdb's table is partial and in-frame only. The table includes roughly 60,000 clones, about 80% detected once. The sequencing here drew on PBMCs, taken from a glioma patient whose treatment included an IDH1 peptide vaccine. These receptors originate from a man aged 30 to 39 with glioma.

The V gene is TRBV10-3, the J gene TRBJ2-1; 7 bases agree with TRBD1. The CDR3 spans 13 residues. V was pared by 4 bases and J by 9 bases, with 6 bases of the junction left unmatched. Germline values: CDR1 ENHRY, CDR2 SYGVKD. CDR3 residues: CAISALQGTEQFF. CDR3 nucleotide sequence: TGTGCCATCAGTGCCCTACAGGGGACTGAGCAGTTCTTC.

This clone has just a few counts. The same CDR3 arises from other DNA sequences in this sample as well. As DNA, the CDR3 is TGTGCCAGCAGCTTAATGGGGGGCCCCGGGGAGCTGTTTTTT. Its protein is CASSLMGGPGELFF. The chain employs TRBV7-2 and TRBJ2-2; D may correspond to TRBD1 or TRBD2 (6 bases each). The CDR3 covers 14 residues. Germline CDR1 reads SGHTA; CDR2 reads FQGNSA. V was clipped by 2 bases and J by 6 bases, with 10 bases between them.

The V and J genes are TRBV5-1 and TRBJ1-1; tentatively, D is TRBD1 (6 bases). The CDR3 has 14 amino acids. Germline CDR1 SGHRS, CDR2 YFSETQ. V lost 4 bases to trimming and J lost 5 bases, with 15 bases between them. Here the CDR3 reads CASSREGGETEAFF. CDR3 sequence (DNA): TGCGCCAGCAGCCGGGAAGGGGGTGAGACTGAAGCTTTCTTT.

This clone has only one observation. CDR3 loop: CASSPGQKETQYF. The DNA of the CDR3 is TGTGCCAGCTCACCCGGACAGAAAGAGACCCAGTACTTC. V usage is TRBV18 and J usage is TRBJ2-5, with D maybe TRBD1 (6 bases). The length of the CDR3 is 13 residues. In germline, CDR1 is KGHSH, CDR2 LQKENI. The V gene lost 3 bases and the J gene lost 3 bases, with 8 bases spanning the gap.